The T cell receptor beta chain under discussion was sequenced for a study of cytomegalovirus exposure and HLA in healthy donors. Study-wide points: It was taken for granted in presence/absence analyses that sequencing depth across donors was roughly uniform. A later analysis found TCR association rates differed by HLA locus, highest for DRB1 and lowest for HLA-C.

A multiplex PCR was run with 60 Vbeta primers and 13 Jbeta primers. Profiled with immunoSEQ multiplex PCR; TCRdb holds only in-frame clones, not every one. The sample lists fewer than 250,000 clones; about four fifths were seen once. The ends were cut back, 3 bases at V and 2 bases at J, with 7 bases in the middle. CDR1 is SGHVS and CDR2 is FNYEAQ in the germline V gene. CDR3 length equals 13 residues. To note about this clone: Its antigen is still unknown.

The V call is TRBV7-6, the J call TRBJ2-5; D is uncertain. This receptor was taken from a woman aged 50 to 60 in good health and CMV-seropositive. The sample was PBMCs. The CDR3 loop is CASSLFPQETQYF. The CDR3 DNA follows: TGTGCCAGCAGCTTGTTCCCGCAAGAGACCCAGTACTTC.